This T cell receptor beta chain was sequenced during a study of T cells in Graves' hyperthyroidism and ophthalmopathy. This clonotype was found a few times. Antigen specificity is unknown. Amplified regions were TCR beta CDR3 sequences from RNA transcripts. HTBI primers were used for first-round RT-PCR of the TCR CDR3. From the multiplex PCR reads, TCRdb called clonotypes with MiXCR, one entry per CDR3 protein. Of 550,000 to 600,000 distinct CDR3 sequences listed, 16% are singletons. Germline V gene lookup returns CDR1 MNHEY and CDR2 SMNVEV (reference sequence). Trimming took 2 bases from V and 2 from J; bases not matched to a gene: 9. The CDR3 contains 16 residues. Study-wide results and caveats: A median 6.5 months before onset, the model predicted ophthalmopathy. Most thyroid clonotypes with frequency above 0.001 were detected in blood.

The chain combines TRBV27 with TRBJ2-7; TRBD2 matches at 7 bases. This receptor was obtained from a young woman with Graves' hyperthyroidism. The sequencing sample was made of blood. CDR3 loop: CASSLAGVTSTYEQYF. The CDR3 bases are TGTGCCAGCAGTTTAGCGGGAGTAACGTCGACCTACGAGCAGTACTTC.